This T cell receptor (beta chain) was documented in a study of blood T cell repertoires in COVID-19. Study overall: Samples taken during acute and convalescent COVID-19 were collected in the United States, Italy and Spain.

Per the original data handling: Reference gene primer amplification gave nucleated cell count estimates. This table comes from immunoSEQ multiplex PCR, and its TCRdb copy is limited to in-frame clones, with some not included. From that table come the V and J calls and clone size; the DNA was used to work out D and trimming. The sample lists about 300,000 clones, approximately 88% occurring once. This TCR was recovered from a woman in her 30s who had recovered from COVID-19. Sequences were obtained from peripheral blood.

CDR3 in amino acids: CASSRHASGNEQFF. CDR3 DNA sequence: TGTGCCAGCAGCCGGCACGCTAGCGGGAATGAGCAGTTCTTC. This chain connects TRBV28 to TRBJ2-1, with 8 nucleotides matching TRBD2. Losses at the gene ends were 6 bases for V and 7 bases for J; bases not matched to a gene: 8. This CDR3 comprises 14 residues. From germline, CDR1 is MDHEN and CDR2 SYDVKM. The whole variable domain, remainder taken from reference TRBV28 and TRBJ2-1, is DVKVTQSSRYLVKRTGEKVFLECVQDMDHENMFWYRQDPGLGLRLIYFSYDVKMKEKGDIPEGYSVSREKKERFSLILESASTNQTSMYLCASSRHASGNEQFFGPGTRLTVL.